What follows are 2 T cell receptor beta chains derived from one specimen sequenced in a study of shared clonotypes between healthy human individuals. Data came from immunoSEQ multiplex PCR; TCRdb stores just in-frame clones and leaves some out. The sample shows roughly 2.5 million clones, more than 80% of them seen only once. Sequencing used naive CD4+ T cells sorted from blood. Indicated subset: CD45RA+ positively selected. These receptor sequences come from a man in his late teens or twenties in good health.

The genes are TRBV2 and TRBJ2-5; possibly TRBD1 for D (6 bases). This CDR3 spans 13 amino acids. Germline-derived CDR1 and CDR2 are SNHLY and FYNNEI. The V end lost 2 bases, the J end lost 5 bases, and 9 bases lay between the germline ends. Here the CDR3 DNA reads TGTGCCAGCAGTGAAAGGGGGATGGAGACCCAGTACTTC. The encoded protein is CASSERGMETQYF.

This chain joins TRBV5-4 and TRBJ2-1; 7 bases line up with TRBD1. Trimming cost V 5 bases and J 0 bases; bases outside gene matches: 5. The CDR3 totals 15 residues. Germline V lookup: CDR1 SGHNT, CDR2 YYREEE (reference sequence). The CDR3 DNA follows: TGTGCCAGCAGTGAACAGGGGCACTCCTACAATGAGCAGTTCTTC. It translates to CASSEQGHSYNEQFF.